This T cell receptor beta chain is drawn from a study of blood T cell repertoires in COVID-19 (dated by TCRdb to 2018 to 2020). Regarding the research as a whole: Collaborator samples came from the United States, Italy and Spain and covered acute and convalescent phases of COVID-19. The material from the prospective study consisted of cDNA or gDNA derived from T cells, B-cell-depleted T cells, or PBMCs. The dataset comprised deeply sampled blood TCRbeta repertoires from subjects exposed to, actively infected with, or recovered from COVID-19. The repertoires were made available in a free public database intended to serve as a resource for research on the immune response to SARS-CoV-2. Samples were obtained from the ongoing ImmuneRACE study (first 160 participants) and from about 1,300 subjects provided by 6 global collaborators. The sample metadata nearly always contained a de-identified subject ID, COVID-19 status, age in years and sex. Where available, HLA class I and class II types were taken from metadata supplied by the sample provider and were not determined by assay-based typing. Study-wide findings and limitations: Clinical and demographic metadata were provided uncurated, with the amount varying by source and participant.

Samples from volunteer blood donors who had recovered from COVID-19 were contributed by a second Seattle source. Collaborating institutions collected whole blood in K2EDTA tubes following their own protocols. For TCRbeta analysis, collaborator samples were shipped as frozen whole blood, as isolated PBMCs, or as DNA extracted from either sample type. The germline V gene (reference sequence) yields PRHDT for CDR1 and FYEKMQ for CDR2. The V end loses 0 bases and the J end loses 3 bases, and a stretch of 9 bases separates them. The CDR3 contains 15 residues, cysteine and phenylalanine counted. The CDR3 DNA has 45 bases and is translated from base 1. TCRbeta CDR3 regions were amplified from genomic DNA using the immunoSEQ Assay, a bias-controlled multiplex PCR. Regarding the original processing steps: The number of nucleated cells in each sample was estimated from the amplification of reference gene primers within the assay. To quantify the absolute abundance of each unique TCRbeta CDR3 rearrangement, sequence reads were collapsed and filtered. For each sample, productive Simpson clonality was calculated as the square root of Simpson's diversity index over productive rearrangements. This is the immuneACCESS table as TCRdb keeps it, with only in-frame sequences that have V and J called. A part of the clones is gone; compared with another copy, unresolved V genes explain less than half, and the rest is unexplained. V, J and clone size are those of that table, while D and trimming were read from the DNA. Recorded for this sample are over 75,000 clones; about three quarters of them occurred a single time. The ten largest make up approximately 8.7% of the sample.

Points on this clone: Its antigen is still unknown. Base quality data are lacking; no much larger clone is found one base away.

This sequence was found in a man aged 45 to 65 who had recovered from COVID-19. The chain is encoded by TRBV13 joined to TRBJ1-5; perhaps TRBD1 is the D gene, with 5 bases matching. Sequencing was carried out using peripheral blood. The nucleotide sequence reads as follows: TGTGCCAGCAGCTTAGGGACAGTCGACAATCAGCCCCAGCATTTT. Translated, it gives CASSLGTVDNQPQHF.